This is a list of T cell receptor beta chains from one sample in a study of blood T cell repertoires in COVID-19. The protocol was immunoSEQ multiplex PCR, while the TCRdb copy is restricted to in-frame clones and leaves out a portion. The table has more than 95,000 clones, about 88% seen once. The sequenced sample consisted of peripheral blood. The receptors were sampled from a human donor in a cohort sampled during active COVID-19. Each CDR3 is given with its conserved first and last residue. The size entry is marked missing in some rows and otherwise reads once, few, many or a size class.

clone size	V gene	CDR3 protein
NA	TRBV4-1	CASSQGWGQSDEQYF
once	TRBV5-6	CASSSGAGTDTQYF
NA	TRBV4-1	CASSQDWTGAGNTIYF
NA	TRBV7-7	CASSLGEGRPETQYF
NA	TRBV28	CASRGRSYETQYF
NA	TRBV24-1	CATSDATSASYEQYF
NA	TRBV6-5	CASSYRPGAGNTIYF
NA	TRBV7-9	CASGRLAGPSYNEQFF
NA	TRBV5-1	CASSLARGQGVPGYTF
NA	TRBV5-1	CASRSNGGTDTQYF
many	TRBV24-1	CATSEPKRTDGDYGYTF
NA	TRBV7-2	CASSLNGASTDTQYF
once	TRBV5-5	CASSLDPNPADTQYF
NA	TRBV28	CASMSEGSGANVLTF
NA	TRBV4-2	CASSQARTDTQYF
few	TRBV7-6	CASSSLASSYNEQFF
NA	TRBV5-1	CASSLSGTTYNEQFF
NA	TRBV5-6	CASSWTSGSFEQYF
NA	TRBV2	CASIRDVQGVQYF
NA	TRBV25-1	CASRSRGSYEQYF
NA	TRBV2	CASSSDAGGELFF
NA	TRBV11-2	CASSLDVYNEQFF
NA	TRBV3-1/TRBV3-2	CASSQPTGWGGETQYF
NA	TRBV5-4	CASSLSVTGNYGYTF
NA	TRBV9	CASSVGGGVLTF
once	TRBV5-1	CASSWGQGFDEQYF
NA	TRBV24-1	CATICQGASGNTIYF
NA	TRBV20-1	CSASRLAGGGETQYF
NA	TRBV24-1	CATSETSGSFDEQYF
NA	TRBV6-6	CASRSGEPYEQYF
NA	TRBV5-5	CASSTTSGRNLREQYF
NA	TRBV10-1	CASLLTGGTEAFF
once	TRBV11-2	CASSLVGAGNEQFF
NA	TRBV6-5	CASSYSIGAGNTIYF
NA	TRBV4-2	CASSQYSGAGYIQYF
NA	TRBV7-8	CASSPEGQPQHF
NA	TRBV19	CASSNRGQGYGYTF
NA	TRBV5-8	CASSLAGLFNEKLFF
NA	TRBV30	CAWSVSSRTEAFF
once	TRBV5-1	CASSLGDITRGYTF
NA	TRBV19	CASRLFMNTEAFF
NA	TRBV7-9	CASSPRRGYGYTF
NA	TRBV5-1	CASSLVASYNEQFF
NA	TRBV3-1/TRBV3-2	CASSSPGTRRANEQFF
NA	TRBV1	CTSSHPRLAGGPETQYF
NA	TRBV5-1	CASSSGLAGGSTDTQYF
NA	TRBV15	CATSRDRGPYEQYF
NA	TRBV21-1	CASSPLTGTGELFF
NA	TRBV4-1	CASSQGAGGANVLTF
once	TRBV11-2	CASSSHPDRADTQYF
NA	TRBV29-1	CSVPNYSLTRGYTF
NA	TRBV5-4	CASSLEDSPPDEQYF
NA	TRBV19	CASSPPYVLNTEAFF